This T cell receptor (beta chain) was captured by sequencing in a study of blood T cell repertoires in COVID-19. Study at large: The cDNA or gDNA used as material had been derived from T cells, B-cell-depleted T cells, or PBMCs.

V was pared by 4 bases and J by 5 bases, with 9 bases between. Germline values: CDR1 SGHRS, CDR2 YFSETQ. The CDR3 covers 12 residues. Per the authors' pipeline: Amplifying reference gene primers gave estimates of nucleated cell counts. Some clones are missing from TCRdb's copy, which holds only in-frame ones; the method was immunoSEQ multiplex PCR. Clone size and V and J calls were adopted from that table, with D and trimming inferred from the DNA. The data contain about 74,000 clones, approximately 85% of them seen just once; the ten biggest clones take up approximately 35%. This TCR came from a man between 65 and 85 years old with acute or convalescent COVID-19. The specimen sequenced was peripheral blood. V and J are TRBV5-1 and TRBJ2-5; D call uncertain. The CDR3 loop is CASSEERETQYF. The CDR3 DNA reads as TGCGCCAGCAGCGAGGAGAGGGAGACCCAGTACTTC.